These T cell receptor beta chains were read from a single sample in a study of OX40 agonist ivuxolimab in advanced cancers. Measured with immunoSEQ multiplex PCR; TCRdb has only the in-frame clones, and not every one. Here the sample spans about 10,000 clones, about 80% being singletons. The sequencing here drew on CD4+ or CD8+ T cells sorted from blood, taken in a trial of the OX40 agonist ivuxolimab. The receptors come from an adult with an advanced solid tumor such as melanoma, head and neck, liver or kidney cancer. Each CDR3 is given with its conserved first and last residue. D genes are given only for firm matches. Size is stated for part of the rows, as once, few or many counts, or as a class when the clone is expanded.

>TRBJ1-2|TRBV27|-|-
CASSTLDPPGGYTF
TGTGCCAGCAGTACCCTGGACCCTCCCGGGGGCTACACCTTC
>TRBJ2-3|TRBV9|-|-
CASSVAYGDTQYF
TGTGCCAGCAGCGTAGCATACGGGGATACGCAGTATTTT
>TRBJ2-7|TRBV28|TRBD2|-
CASSSTGTSNTYF
TGTGCCAGCAGTTCTACCGGGACTAGCAACACGTACTTC
>TRBJ1-2|TRBV28|-|-
CASTVGGYGYTF
TGTGCCAGCACGGTTGGGGGTTATGGCTACACCTTC
>TRBJ1-1|TRBV7-9|TRBD1|few
CASSPPPDRGQGAFF
TGTGCCAGCAGCCCCCCGCCCGACAGGGGACAAGGGGCTTTCTTT
>TRBJ1-1|TRBV5-1|-|-
CASSLGAEAFF
TGCGCCAGCAGCTTGGGGGCGGAAGCTTTCTTT
>TRBJ2-7|TRBV29-1|TRBD1|-
CSGLWDRGYEQYF
TGCAGCGGCCTCTGGGACAGGGGTTACGAGCAGTACTTC
>TRBJ1-5|TRBV28|-|-
CASSQTSRESSNQPQHF
TGTGCCAGCAGCCAAACTTCCAGGGAAAGTAGCAATCAGCCCCAGCATTTT
>TRBJ2-7|TRBV5-4|-|-
CATMSAVSYEQYF
TGTGCCACCATGTCGGCAGTCTCCTACGAGCAGTACTTC
>TRBJ2-1|TRBV5-4|-|-
CASSLELQNEQFF
TGTGCCAGCAGCTTGGAACTTCAGAATGAGCAGTTCTTC
>TRBJ2-2|TRBV10-2|-|-
CAGGVDTGELFF
TGCGCCGGTGGGGTTGACACCGGGGAGCTGTTTTTT
>TRBJ1-5|TRBV19|-|medium-sized
CASGTQDSNQPQHF
TGTGCCAGTGGGACCCAAGATAGCAATCAGCCCCAGCATTTT
>TRBJ1-2|TRBV4-1|TRBD1|few
CASSVGTGDYGYTF
TGCGCCAGCAGCGTTGGGACAGGGGACTATGGCTACACCTTC
>TRBJ2-1|TRBV7-5|-|-
CASSLEGLNEQFF
TGTGCCAGCAGCTTGGAAGGATTGAATGAGCAGTTCTTC
>TRBJ2-1|TRBV11-1|-|medium-sized
CASSPSWDEQFF
TGTGCCAGCAGCCCCTCGTGGGATGAGCAGTTCTTC
>TRBJ2-3|TRBV5-8|-|-
CASISKGSGDTQYF
TGTGCCAGCATCTCGAAAGGGAGTGGAGATACGCAGTATTTT
>TRBJ2-2|TRBV19|TRBD2|-
CASSSSGVNTGELFF
TGTGCCAGTAGTAGTAGCGGGGTGAACACCGGGGAGCTGTTTTTT
>TRBJ2-7|TRBV5-1|TRBD2|-
CASSLNSGRIEQYF
TGCGCCAGCAGCTTGAATAGCGGGAGGATCGAGCAGTACTTC
>TRBJ2-7|TRBV10-3|-|few
CAISEAEAHHEQYF
TGTGCCATCAGTGAGGCGGAGGCACATCACGAGCAGTACTTC
>TRBJ2-1|TRBV7-9|TRBD2|-
CASSRSGVAYNEQFF
TGTGCCAGCAGCCGAAGCGGGGTAGCCTACAATGAGCAGTTCTTC
>TRBJ1-1|TRBV9|TRBD1|-
CASSPSGGYTEAFF
TGTGCCAGCAGCCCTTCAGGGGGCTACACTGAAGCTTTCTTT
>TRBJ2-5|TRBV21-1|-|few
CASSGHRGRGETQYF
TGTGCCAGCAGCGGTCACAGGGGAAGGGGAGAGACCCAGTACTTC
>TRBJ1-1|TRBV5-6|-|-
CASSLVGTGNTEAFF
TGTGCCAGCAGCTTGGTCGGCACAGGGAACACTGAAGCTTTCTTT
>TRBJ2-3|TRBV7-7|-|-
CASSLGDTDTQYF
TGTGCTAGCAGCTTAGGGGACACAGATACGCAGTATTTT
>TRBJ2-7|TRBV11-2|-|-
CASTGTYEQYF
TGTGCCAGCACCGGGACCTACGAGCAGTACTTC
>TRBJ1-3|TRBV29-1|-|-
CSVDTGSGNTIYF
TGCAGCGTTGATACAGGATCCGGAAACACCATATATTTT
>TRBJ1-2|TRBV9|-|-
CASSPRRNDYGYTF
TGTGCCAGCAGCCCACGGAGGAACGATTATGGCTACACCTTC
>TRBJ1-4|TRBV6-5|-|-
CASSYTDSPTNEKLFF
TGTGCCAGCAGTTATACCGACAGTCCAACTAATGAAAAACTGTTTTTT
>TRBJ2-7|TRBV5-4|TRBD2|few
CASTNKAAGRSYEQYF
TGTGCCAGCACTAACAAGGCAGCGGGAAGGTCCTACGAGCAGTACTTC
>TRBJ2-5|TRBV5-6|TRBD2|-
CASSLGPSGSQETQYF
TGTGCCAGCAGCTTGGGGCCTAGCGGGAGTCAGGAGACCCAGTACTTC
>TRBJ2-7|TRBV19|TRBD1|-
CARLLRDRGSYEQYF
TGTGCCAGATTGCTCCGGGACAGGGGATCCTACGAGCAGTACTTC
>TRBJ1-4|TRBV7-9|-|-
CASSLVTANEKLFF
TGTGCCAGCAGCTTAGTGACAGCTAATGAAAAACTGTTTTTT
>TRBJ2-6|TRBV19|-|-
CASSISDIANSGANVLTF
TGTGCCAGTAGTATCTCGGACATAGCGAACTCTGGGGCCAACGTCCTGACTTTC
>TRBJ2-7|TRBV28|TRBD2|-
CASSGSGRYEQYF
TGTGCCAGCAGTGGTAGCGGGAGATACGAGCAGTACTTC
>TRBJ2-7|TRBV13|-|-
CASSTRGYEQYF
TGTGCCAGCAGCACCCGGGGCTACGAGCAGTACTTC
>TRBJ2-1|TRBV27|-|once
CASSLWFNEQFF
TGTGCCAGCAGTTTGTGGTTTAATGAGCAGTTCTTC
>TRBJ1-2|TRBV29-1|-|-
CSVEWGDRDGYTF
TGCAGCGTTGAATGGGGGGACCGGGACGGCTACACCTTC
>TRBJ2-3|TRBV7-3|TRBD2|few
CASRKTSGSTDTQYF
TGTGCCAGCAGGAAGACTAGCGGGAGCACAGATACGCAGTATTTT
>TRBJ1-5|TRBV19|TRBD1|few
CASREGQGADQPQHF
TGTGCCAGTCGTGAGGGACAGGGGGCGGATCAGCCCCAGCATTTT
>TRBJ2-1|TRBV28|-|-
CASSHKYNEQFF
TGTGCCAGCAGTCACAAGTACAATGAGCAGTTCTTC
>TRBJ1-1|TRBV28|-|once
CASSLWQDPLNTEAFF
TGTGCCAGCAGTTTATGGCAGGACCCTCTGAACACTGAAGCTTTCTTT
>TRBJ2-1|TRBV6-1|-|-
CASMLGFSSYNEQFF
TGTGCCAGCATGCTGGGGTTTAGCTCCTACAATGAGCAGTTCTTC
>TRBJ2-2|TRBV4-1|-|-
CASSSAGAGELFF
TGCGCCAGCAGCTCAGCCGGGGCCGGGGAGCTGTTTTTT
>TRBJ2-1|TRBV6-4|-|few
CASSEDSHNEQFF
TGTGCCAGCAGTGAGGACAGCCACAATGAGCAGTTCTTC
>TRBJ1-2|TRBV27|TRBD1|-
CASSIGTGRNGYTF
TGTGCCAGCAGTATCGGGACAGGGAGAAATGGCTACACCTTC
>TRBJ2-1|TRBV10-3|-|-
CAITRDYLIQGQYNEQFF
TGTGCCATCACTCGGGACTATCTAATACAGGGACAATACAATGAGCAGTTCTTC
>TRBJ2-1|TRBV28|-|-
CASSSGVWDEQFF
TGTGCCAGCAGTTCCGGGGTTTGGGATGAGCAGTTCTTC
>TRBJ2-7|TRBV6-5|-|-
CASSYSRGGEQYF
TGTGCCAGCAGTTACTCGAGAGGTGGGGAGCAGTACTTC
>TRBJ1-1|TRBV27|-|-
CASSLGKNTEAFF
TGTGCCAGCAGTCTAGGGAAGAACACTGAAGCTTTCTTT
>TRBJ1-2|TRBV28|TRBD1|-
CASIGQDLYGYTF
TGTGCCAGCATAGGACAGGACCTTTATGGCTACACCTTC
>TRBJ1-1|TRBV28|TRBD1|-
CASRETGTGGNEAFF
TGTGCCAGCAGGGAGACCGGGACAGGGGGCAATGAAGCTTTCTTT
>TRBJ1-2|TRBV7-9|-|-
CASSPSGRPFYGYTF
TGTGCCAGCAGCCCATCGGGACGGCCGTTCTATGGCTACACCTTC
>TRBJ2-3|TRBV6-5|TRBD1|-
CASTKTGDTDTQYF
TGTGCCAGCACTAAGACAGGGGACACAGATACGCAGTATTTT
>TRBJ2-1|TRBV15|TRBD2|-
CATSTRERGVYNEQFF
TGTGCCACCAGCACTAGGGAGCGGGGGGTCTACAATGAGCAGTTCTTC